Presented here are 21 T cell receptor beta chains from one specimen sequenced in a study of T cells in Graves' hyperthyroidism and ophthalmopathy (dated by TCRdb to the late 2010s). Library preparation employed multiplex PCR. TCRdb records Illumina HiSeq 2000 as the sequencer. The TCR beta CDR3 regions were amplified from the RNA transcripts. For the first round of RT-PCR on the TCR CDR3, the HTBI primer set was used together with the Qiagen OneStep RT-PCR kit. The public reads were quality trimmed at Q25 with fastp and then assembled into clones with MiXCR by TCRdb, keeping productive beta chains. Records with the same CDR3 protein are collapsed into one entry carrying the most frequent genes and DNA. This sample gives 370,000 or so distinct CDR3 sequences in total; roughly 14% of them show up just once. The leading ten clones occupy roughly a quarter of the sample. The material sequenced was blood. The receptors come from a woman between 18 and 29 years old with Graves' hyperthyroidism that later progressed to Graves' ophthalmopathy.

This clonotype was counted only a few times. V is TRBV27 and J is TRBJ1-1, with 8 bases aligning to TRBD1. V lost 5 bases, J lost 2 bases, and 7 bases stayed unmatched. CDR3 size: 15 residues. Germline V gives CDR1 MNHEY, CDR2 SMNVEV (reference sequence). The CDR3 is CASSDYRGGNTEAFF. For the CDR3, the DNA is TGTGCCAGCAGTGATTACAGGGGGGGCAACACTGAAGCTTTCTTT.

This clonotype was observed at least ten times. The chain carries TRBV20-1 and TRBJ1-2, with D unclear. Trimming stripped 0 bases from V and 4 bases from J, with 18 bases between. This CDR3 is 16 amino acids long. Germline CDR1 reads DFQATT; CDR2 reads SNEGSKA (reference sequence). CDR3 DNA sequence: TGCAGTGCTAGAGATCAAAGTATGGTCGGATCCTATGGCTACACCTTC. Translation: CSARDQSMVGSYGYTF.

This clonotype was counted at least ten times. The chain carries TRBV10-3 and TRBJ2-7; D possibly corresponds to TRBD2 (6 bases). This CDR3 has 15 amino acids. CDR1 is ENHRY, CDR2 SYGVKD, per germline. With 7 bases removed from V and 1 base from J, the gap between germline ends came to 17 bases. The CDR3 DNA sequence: TGTGCCATCACTAGGGCGGGGTTTCGATCCTACGAGCAGTACTTC. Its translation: CAITRAGFRSYEQYF.

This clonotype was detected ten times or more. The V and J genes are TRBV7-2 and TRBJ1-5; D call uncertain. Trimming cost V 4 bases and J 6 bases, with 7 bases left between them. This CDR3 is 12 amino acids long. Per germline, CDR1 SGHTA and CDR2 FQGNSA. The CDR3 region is CASSSPTQPQHF. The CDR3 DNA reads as TGTGCCAGCAGCTCACCGACTCAGCCCCAGCATTTT.

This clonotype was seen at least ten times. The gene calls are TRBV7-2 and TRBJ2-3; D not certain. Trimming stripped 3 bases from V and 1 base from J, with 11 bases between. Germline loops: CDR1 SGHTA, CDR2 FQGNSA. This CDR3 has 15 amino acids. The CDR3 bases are TGTGCCAGCAGCTTTACGTGGTTCGGCACAGATACGCAGTATTTT. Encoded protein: CASSFTWFGTDTQYF.

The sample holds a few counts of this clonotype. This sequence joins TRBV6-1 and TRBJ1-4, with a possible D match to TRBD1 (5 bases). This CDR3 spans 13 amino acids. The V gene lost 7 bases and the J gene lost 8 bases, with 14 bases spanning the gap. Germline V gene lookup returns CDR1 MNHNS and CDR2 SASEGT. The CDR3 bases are TGTGCCAGCATTACGTGGGGACTGGAAAAACTGTTTTTT. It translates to CASITWGLEKLFF.

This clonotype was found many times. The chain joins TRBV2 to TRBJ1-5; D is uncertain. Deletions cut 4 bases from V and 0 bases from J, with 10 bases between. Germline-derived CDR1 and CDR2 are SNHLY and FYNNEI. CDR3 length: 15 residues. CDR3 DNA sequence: TGTGCCAGCAGTGGGACCGACTATAGCAATCAGCCCCAGCATTTT. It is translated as CASSGTDYSNQPQHF.

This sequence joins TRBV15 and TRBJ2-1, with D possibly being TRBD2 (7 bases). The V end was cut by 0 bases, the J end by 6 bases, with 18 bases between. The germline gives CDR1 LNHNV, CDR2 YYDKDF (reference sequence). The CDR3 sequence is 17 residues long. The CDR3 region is CATSRDGGAPPGNEQFF. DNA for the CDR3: TGTGCCACCAGCAGAGATGGGGGGGCTCCGCCGGGCAATGAGCAGTTCTTC.

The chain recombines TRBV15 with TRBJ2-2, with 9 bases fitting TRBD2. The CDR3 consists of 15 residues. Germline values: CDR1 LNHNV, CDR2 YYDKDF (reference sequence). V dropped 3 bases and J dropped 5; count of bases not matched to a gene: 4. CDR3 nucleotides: TGTGCCACCAGCAGGTATAGCGGGAGAACCGGGGAGCTGTTTTTT. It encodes CATSRYSGRTGELFF. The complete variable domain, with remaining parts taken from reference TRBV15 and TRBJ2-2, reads DAMVIQNPRYQVTQFGKPVTLSCSQTLNHNVMYWYQQKSSQAPKLLFHYYDKDFNNEADTPDNFQSRRPNTSFCFLDIRSPGLGDTAMYLCATSRYSGRTGELFFGEGSRLTVL.

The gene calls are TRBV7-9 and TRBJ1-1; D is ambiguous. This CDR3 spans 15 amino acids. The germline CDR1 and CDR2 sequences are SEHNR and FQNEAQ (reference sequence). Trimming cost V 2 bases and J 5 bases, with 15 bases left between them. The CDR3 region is CASSLLDRIGTEAFF. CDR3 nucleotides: TGTGCCAGCAGCTTACTAGACCGAATTGGGACTGAAGCTTTCTTT.

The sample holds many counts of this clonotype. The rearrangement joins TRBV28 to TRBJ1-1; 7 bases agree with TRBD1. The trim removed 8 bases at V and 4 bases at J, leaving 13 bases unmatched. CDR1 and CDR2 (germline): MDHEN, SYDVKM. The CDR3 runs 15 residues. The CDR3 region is CASPPVRGPATEAFF. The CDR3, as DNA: TGTGCCAGCCCCCCCGTAAGGGGGCCGGCCACTGAAGCTTTCTTT.

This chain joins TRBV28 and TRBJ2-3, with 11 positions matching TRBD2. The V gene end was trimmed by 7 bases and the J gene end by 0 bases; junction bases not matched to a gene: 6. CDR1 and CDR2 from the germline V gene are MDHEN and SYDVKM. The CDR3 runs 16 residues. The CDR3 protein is CASTPLAGASTDTQYF. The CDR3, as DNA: TGTGCCAGCACCCCACTAGCGGGGGCTAGCACAGATACGCAGTATTTT.

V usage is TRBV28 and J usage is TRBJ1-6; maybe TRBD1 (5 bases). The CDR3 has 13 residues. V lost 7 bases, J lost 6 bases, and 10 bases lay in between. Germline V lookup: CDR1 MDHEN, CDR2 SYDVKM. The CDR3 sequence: CASITGVNSPLHF. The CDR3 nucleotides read TGTGCCAGCATTACAGGAGTTAATTCACCCCTCCACTTT.

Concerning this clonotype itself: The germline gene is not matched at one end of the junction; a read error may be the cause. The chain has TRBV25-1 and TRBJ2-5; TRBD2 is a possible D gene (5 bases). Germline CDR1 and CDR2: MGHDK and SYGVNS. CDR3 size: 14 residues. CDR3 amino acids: CASSEWRTQETKYF. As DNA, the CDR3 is TGTGCCAGCAGTGAATGGAGGACCCAAGAGACCAAGTACTTC.

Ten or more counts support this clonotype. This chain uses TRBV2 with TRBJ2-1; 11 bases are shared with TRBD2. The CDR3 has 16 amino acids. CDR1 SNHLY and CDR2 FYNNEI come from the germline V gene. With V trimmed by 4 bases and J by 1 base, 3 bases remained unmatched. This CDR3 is CASSGRLAGSYNEQFF. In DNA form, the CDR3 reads TGTGCCAGCAGTGGGCGACTAGCGGGATCCTACAATGAGCAGTTCTTC.

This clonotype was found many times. The CDR3 bases are TGTGCCAGCACCGCTCAAGGGGTCTTTCCTTATGGCTACACCTTC. Encoded protein: CASTAQGVFPYGYTF. The chain couples TRBV28 to TRBJ1-2, with TRBD1 as a possible D gene (5 bases). The V end lost 7 bases, the J end lost 5 bases, and 20 bases lay between the germline ends. Germline V gene data show CDR1 as MDHEN and CDR2 as SYDVKM. CDR3 length equals 15 residues.

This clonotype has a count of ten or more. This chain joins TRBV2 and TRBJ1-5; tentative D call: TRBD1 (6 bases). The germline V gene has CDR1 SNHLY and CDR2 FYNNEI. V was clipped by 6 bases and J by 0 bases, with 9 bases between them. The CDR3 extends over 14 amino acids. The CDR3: CASRTGVSNQPQHF. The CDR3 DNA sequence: TGTGCCAGCAGGACAGGAGTTAGCAATCAGCCCCAGCATTTT.

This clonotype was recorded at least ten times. CDR3 in DNA: TGTGCCAGCAGCCCACCGGGACATTGGGGAGACGAGCAGTACTTC. It codes for CASSPPGHWGDEQYF. This rearrangement joins TRBV7-8 to TRBJ2-7; tentatively, D is TRBD1 (6 bases). The CDR3 runs to 15 residues. Germline CDR1 is SGHVS and CDR2 is FQNEAQ. Between the trimmed V and J ends, which lost 5 bases and 5 bases, there was a span of 19 bases.

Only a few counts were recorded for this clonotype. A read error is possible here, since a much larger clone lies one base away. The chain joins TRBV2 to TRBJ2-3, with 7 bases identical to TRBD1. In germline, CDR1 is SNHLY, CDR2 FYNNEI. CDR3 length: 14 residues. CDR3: CTSKVGQGTDTQYF. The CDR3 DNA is TGTACCAGCAAAGTTGGACAGGGCACAGATACGCAGTATTTT.

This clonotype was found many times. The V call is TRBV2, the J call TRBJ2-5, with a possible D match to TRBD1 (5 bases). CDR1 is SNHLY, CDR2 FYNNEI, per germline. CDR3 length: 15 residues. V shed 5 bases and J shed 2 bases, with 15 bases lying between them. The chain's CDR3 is CASSSEGEKQETQYF. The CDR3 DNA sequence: TGTGCCAGCAGTTCCGAAGGGGAAAAACAAGAGACCCAGTACTTC.

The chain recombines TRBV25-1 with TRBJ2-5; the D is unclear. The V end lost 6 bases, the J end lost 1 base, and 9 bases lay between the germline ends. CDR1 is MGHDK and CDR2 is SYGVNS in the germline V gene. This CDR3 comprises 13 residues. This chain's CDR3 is CASRPILQETQYF. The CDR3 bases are TGTGCCAGCAGACCGATACTCCAAGAGACCCAGTACTTC.